One and the same sample provided the 15 T cell receptor beta chains below, sequenced in a study of blood T cell repertoires in COVID-19 (TCRdb year 2020). The library was obtained by the immunoSEQ multiplex PCR assay. TCRdb holds this immuneACCESS table with in-frame rearrangements only. Some clones are missing; in checked studies, unresolved V genes explain under half, and the rest has no known cause. The sample records tens of thousands of clones, about 89% of which are singletons. About 15% of the sample belongs to the ten largest clones. The material sequenced was peripheral blood. The receptors were sampled from a man between 60 and 75 years old with active or convalescent COVID-19.

The rearrangement joins TRBV5-1 to TRBJ1-2; possibly TRBD1 for D (5 bases). The CDR3 runs to 13 residues. V shed 0 bases and J shed 8 bases, with 11 bases lying between them. The germline gives CDR1 SGHRS, CDR2 YFSETQ. The DNA of the CDR3 is TGCGCCAGCAGCTTGGGAGAGACAGCCGGCTACACCTTC. This encodes CASSLGETAGYTF.

The chain is built from TRBV10-3 and TRBJ1-5; weak D call: TRBD1 (5 bases). This CDR3 has 13 amino acids. Germline V gene lookup returns CDR1 ENHRY and CDR2 SYGVKD. V was pared by 7 bases and J by 3 bases, with 10 bases between. The CDR3 sequence is CAINQGFNQPQHF. DNA of the CDR3: TGTGCCATCAACCAGGGTTTCAATCAGCCCCAGCATTTT.

This chain links TRBV6-4 with TRBJ2-2, with a weak D call TRBD1 (5 bases). This CDR3 comprises 14 residues. Germline loops: CDR1 MRHNA, CDR2 SNTAGT. V was cut by 7 bases and J by 1 base, with 10 bases left in between. The CDR3 sequence is CASKLQENTGELFF. Here the CDR3 DNA reads TGTGCCAGCAAATTACAGGAGAACACCGGGGAGCTGTTTTTT.

The chain recombines TRBV5-1 with TRBJ2-3; D perhaps matches TRBD1 (5 bases). CDR3 size: 15 residues. The germline V and J ends were trimmed by 4 bases and 0 bases, with 12 bases remaining between them. From germline, CDR1 is SGHRS and CDR2 YFSETQ. The CDR3 protein is CASSLTVSSTDTQYF. The CDR3 DNA sequence: TGCGCCAGCAGCCTGACAGTATCTAGCACAGATACGCAGTATTTT.

The chain couples TRBV27 to TRBJ1-5; TRBD1 matches at 8 bases. CDR1 is MNHEY and CDR2 is SMNVEV in the germline V gene (reference sequence). V was clipped by 6 bases and J by 6 bases; unmatched bases: 25. This CDR3 comprises 20 residues. DNA of the CDR3: TGTGCCAGCAGATACCTCCCTTGGGACAGGAGACTTCTGGGCTGTCAGCCCCAGCATTTT. It is translated as CASRYLPWDRRLLGCQPQHF.

The J gene is TRBJ1-1, the V gene TRBV6-5; perhaps TRBD1 as D (6 bases). V lost 10 bases, J lost 1 base, and 16 bases lay in between. This CDR3 has 14 amino acids. The germline V gene encodes CDR1 MNHEY and CDR2 SVGAGI. The CDR3 region is CATGGQGQNTEAFF. The CDR3 DNA reads as TGTGCCACCGGGGGGCAGGGCCAGAACACTGAAGCTTTCTTT.

The chain has TRBV14 and TRBJ1-1; TRBD1 agrees at 8 bases. Per germline, CDR1 SGHDN and CDR2 FVKESK. V lost 5 bases to trimming and J lost 1 base; unmatched junction nucleotides: 6. The CDR3 is 15 amino acids. The CDR3 protein is CASSSTGTGNTEAFF. The CDR3 DNA sequence: TGTGCCAGCAGCTCTACCGGGACAGGGAACACTGAAGCTTTCTTT.

V usage is TRBV5-1 and J usage is TRBJ2-7; D remains ambiguous. The CDR3 runs to 14 residues. Germline V gene lookup returns CDR1 SGHRS and CDR2 YFSETQ. V lost 0 bases, J lost 2 bases, and 9 bases lay in between. The CDR3 here is CASSLVANTYEQYF. The CDR3 bases are TGCGCCAGCAGCTTGGTCGCGAATACCTACGAGCAGTACTTC.

This chain uses TRBV27 with TRBJ1-3; the match to TRBD1 covers 12 bases. Germline CDR1 MNHEY, CDR2 SMNVEV (reference sequence). The CDR3 covers 18 residues. The V segment lost 5 bases and the J segment 4 bases; nucleotides outside the gene matches: 12. This CDR3 reads CASSLGTGGPSEGNTIYF. The CDR3 bases are TGTGCCAGCAGTCTCGGGACAGGGGGCCCCTCGGAAGGAAACACCATATATTTT.

The chain combines TRBV5-4 with TRBJ2-1; 13 nucleotides line up with TRBD2. The CDR3 contains 18 residues. V was clipped by 5 bases and J by 0 bases; unmatched bases: 8. CDR1 SGHNT and CDR2 YYREEE come from the germline V gene (reference sequence). CDR3: CASRVGLAGDSSYNEQFF. The CDR3 bases are TGTGCCAGCAGAGTCGGACTAGCGGGGGATAGCTCCTACAATGAGCAGTTCTTC. Variable domain in full (rest from reference TRBV5-4 and TRBJ2-1): ETGVTQSPTHLIKTRGQQVTLRCSSQSGHNTVSWYQQALGQGPQFIFQYYREEENGRGNFPPRFSGLQFPNYSSELNVNALELDDSALYLCASRVGLAGDSSYNEQFFGPGTRLTVL.

The rearrangement uses TRBV5-1 and TRBJ1-2, with a possible D match to TRBD1 (5 bases). Germline lookup yields CDR1 SGHRS and CDR2 YFSETQ. V shed 0 bases and J shed 2 bases, with 11 bases lying between them. This CDR3 has 15 amino acids. In nucleotides, the CDR3 is TGCGCCAGCAGCTTGGATCCCAGGGCAAACTATGGCTACACCTTC. Translation: CASSLDPRANYGYTF.

V gene TRBV19 combines with J gene TRBJ2-3; 12 bases align to TRBD2. Germline lookup yields CDR1 LNHDA and CDR2 SQIVND (reference sequence). After removal of 7 bases from V and 5 bases from J, the junction contained 7 bases not matched to a gene. There are 15 residues in the CDR3. The CDR3 region is CASIPSGGAEDTQYF. The CDR3 region has the DNA TGTGCCAGTATCCCTAGCGGGGGGGCCGAAGATACGCAGTATTTT.

The rearrangement links TRBV2 to TRBJ2-5; a weak D match, TRBD1 (6 bases). CDR1 is SNHLY and CDR2 is FYNNEI in the germline V gene. With 6 bases removed from V and 1 base from J, the gap between germline ends came to 12 bases. This CDR3 is 14 amino acids long. CDR3 DNA: TGTGCCAGCAGCTCCGGGACACCCCAAGAGACCCAGTACTTC. Protein product: CASSSGTPQETQYF.

This chain links TRBV6-5 with TRBJ2-2; D unresolved. V gave up 4 bases and J gave up 4 bases, with 10 bases separating them. This CDR3 contains 14 residues. Germline assignment: CDR1 MNHEY and CDR2 SVGAGI. CDR3 DNA sequence: TGTGCCAGCAGTTCTATTGGTTTCACCGGGGAGCTGTTTTTT. This gives the protein CASSSIGFTGELFF.

The rearrangement links TRBV6-6 to TRBJ2-7, with 8 bases matching TRBD1. Germline V gene data show CDR1 as MNHNY and CDR2 as SVGAGI (reference sequence). V was clipped by 5 bases and J by 4 bases; unmatched bases: 4. CDR3 length equals 13 residues. The CDR3 loop reads CASSTGTGYEQYF. The CDR3 region has the DNA TGTGCCAGCAGTACTGGGACAGGTTACGAGCAGTACTTC.